This T cell receptor beta chain was obtained from a study of T cells in Graves' hyperthyroidism and ophthalmopathy. Amplified regions were TCR beta CDR3 sequences from RNA transcripts. TCR CDR3 regions were first amplified by RT-PCR with HTBI primers. TCRdb re-called the multiplex PCR reads through MiXCR, storing one row per CDR3 protein. Of 360,000 or so distinct CDR3 sequences listed, 15% to 20% were seen once; the top ten hold less than 20%. Exclusion criteria comprised uncontrolled infection, other autoimmune disease, pregnancy or lactation. CDR3 size: 16 residues. The V gene end was trimmed by 7 bases and the J gene end by 4 bases; junction bases not matched to a gene: 12.

The sequenced sample consisted of blood. This clonotype originated in a middle-aged woman with Graves' ophthalmopathy. The genes are TRBV12-3 or TRBV12-4 and TRBJ2-3; 9 bases are shared with TRBD1. The CDR3 is CASTFPGGQGPDTQYF. CDR3 sequence (DNA): TGTGCCAGCACATTCCCCGGCGGACAGGGGCCAGATACGCAGTATTTT.